In this sample, the clone carrying this T cell receptor (beta chain) turned up a few times. The data were obtained in a study of patients and donors after allogeneic stem cell transplantation. TCRdb re-derived calls from the RT-PCR reads in MiXCR, one entry per CDR3 protein. The sample includes approximately 410,000 distinct CDR3 sequences, around 16% of them seen just once. V gave up 4 bases and J gave up 7 bases, with 15 bases separating them. Germline CDR1 and CDR2: SGHRS and YFSETQ. This CDR3 is built from 14 residues. Sequencing was carried out using blood, either unsorted or a sorted T cell fraction (not recorded which). This chain links TRBV5-1 with TRBJ1-5; D gene ambiguous. The receptor's source is a human donor who was either an allogeneic HSCT recipient or a stem cell or donor lymphocyte infusion donor (not recorded which). It is not recorded whose cells these are; they may come from a transplant donor. The CDR3 DNA follows: TGCGCCAGCAGCGAAGGGAGTAGCGGCCAGCCCCAGCATTTT. It yields the protein CASSEGSSGQPQHF.